The T cell receptor (beta chain) described here comes from a study of T-cell memory formation after mild COVID-19. MiXCR, run by TCRdb on the 5' RACE reads, gives a single entry per CDR3 protein. The table shows about 320,000 distinct CDR3 sequences, with about 13% occurring only once. Turning to this clonotype: Its target is not known.

With V trimmed by 7 bases and J by 5 bases, 13 bases remained unmatched. The CDR3 length is 16 residues. Study observations and caveats: In second-wave clones peaking day 37, SARS-CoV-2 specificity remained unconfirmed. Among clones contracting day 15 to 85, CD4/CD8 was balanced, whereas later expanders leaned CD4+. Pre-infection memory harbored some responding clones, suggesting cross-reactive memory joined.

This chain uses TRBV12-3 or TRBV12-4 with TRBJ2-5; 10 nucleotides align to TRBD1. Sequencing was performed on PBMCs or a T cell subset sorted from them (not recorded which). This TCR came from a man aged 18 to 35 who had mild COVID-19 (a few samples of this study predate the infection). Cell type and time point are not known. CDR3 nucleotides: TGTGCCAGCATGCCGGGACAGGGGAGGTGGCGGGAGACCCAGTACTTC. Amino acid sequence: CASMPGQGRWRETQYF.